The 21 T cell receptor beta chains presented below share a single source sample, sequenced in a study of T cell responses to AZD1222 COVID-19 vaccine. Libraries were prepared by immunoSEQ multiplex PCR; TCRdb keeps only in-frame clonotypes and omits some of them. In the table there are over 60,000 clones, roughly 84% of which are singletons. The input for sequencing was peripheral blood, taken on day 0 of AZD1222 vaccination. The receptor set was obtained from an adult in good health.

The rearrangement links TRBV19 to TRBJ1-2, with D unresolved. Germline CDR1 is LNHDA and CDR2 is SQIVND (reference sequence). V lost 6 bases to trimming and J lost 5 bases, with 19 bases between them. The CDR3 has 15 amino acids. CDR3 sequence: CASRNPLGGFYGYTF. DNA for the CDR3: TGTGCCAGTAGAAACCCCTTGGGAGGCTTTTATGGCTACACCTTC.

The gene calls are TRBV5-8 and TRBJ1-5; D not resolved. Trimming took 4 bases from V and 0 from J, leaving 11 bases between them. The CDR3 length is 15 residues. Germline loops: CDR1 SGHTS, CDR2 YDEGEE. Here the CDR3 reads CASSIRSYSNQPQHF. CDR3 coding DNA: TGTGCCAGCAGCATTAGGTCGTATAGCAATCAGCCCCAGCATTTT.

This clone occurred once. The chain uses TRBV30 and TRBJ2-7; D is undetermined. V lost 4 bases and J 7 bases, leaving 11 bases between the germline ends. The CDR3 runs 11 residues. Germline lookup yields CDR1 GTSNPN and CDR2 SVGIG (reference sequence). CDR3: CAWKGTLEQYF. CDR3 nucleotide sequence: TGTGCCTGGAAGGGCACCTTGGAGCAGTACTTC.

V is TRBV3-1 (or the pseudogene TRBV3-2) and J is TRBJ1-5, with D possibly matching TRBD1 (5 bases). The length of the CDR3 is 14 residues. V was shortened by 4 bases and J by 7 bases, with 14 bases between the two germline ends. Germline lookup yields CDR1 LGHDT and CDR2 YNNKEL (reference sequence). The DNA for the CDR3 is TGTGCCAGCAGCCCAAACGGGGGAGAGCAGCCCCAGCATTTT. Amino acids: CASSPNGGEQPQHF.

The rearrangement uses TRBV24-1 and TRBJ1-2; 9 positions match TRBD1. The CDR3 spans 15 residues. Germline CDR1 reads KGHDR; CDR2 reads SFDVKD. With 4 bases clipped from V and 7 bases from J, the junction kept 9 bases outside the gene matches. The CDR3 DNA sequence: TGTGCCACCAGTGACCCGGGACAGGGAGTCTTTGGCTACACCTTC. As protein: CATSDPGQGVFGYTF.

The CDR3 protein is CSVGGRGEAFF. In DNA, the CDR3 is TGCAGCGTCGGAGGCAGGGGAGAAGCTTTCTTT. The chain recombines TRBV29-1 with TRBJ1-1, with a possible D match to TRBD1 (6 bases). Per germline, CDR1 SQVTM and CDR2 ANQGSEA. This CDR3 is built from 11 residues. The V gene lost 6 bases and the J gene lost 8 bases, with 13 bases spanning the gap. The full variable domain, in which reference TRBV29-1 and TRBJ1-1 provide the parts outside the CDR3, is SAVISQKPSRDICQRGTSLTIQCQVDSQVTMMFWYRQQPGQSLTLIATANQGSEATYESGFVIDKFPISRPNLTFSTLTVSNMSPEDSSIYLCSVGGRGEAFFGQGTRLTVV.

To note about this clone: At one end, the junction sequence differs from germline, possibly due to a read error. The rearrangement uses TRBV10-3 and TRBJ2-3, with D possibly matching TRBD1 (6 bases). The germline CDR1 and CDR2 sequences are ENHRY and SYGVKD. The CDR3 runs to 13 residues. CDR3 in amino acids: CAISGGRTDAQYF. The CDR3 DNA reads TGTGCCATCAGTGGAGGCAGGACAGATGCGCAGTATTTT.

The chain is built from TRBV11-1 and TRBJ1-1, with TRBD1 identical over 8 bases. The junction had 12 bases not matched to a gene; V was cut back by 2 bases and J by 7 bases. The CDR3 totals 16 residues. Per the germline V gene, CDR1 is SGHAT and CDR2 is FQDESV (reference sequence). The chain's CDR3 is CASSLLGQGGRNEAFF. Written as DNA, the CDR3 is TGTGCCAGCAGCTTATTAGGACAGGGTGGCCGAAATGAAGCTTTCTTT.

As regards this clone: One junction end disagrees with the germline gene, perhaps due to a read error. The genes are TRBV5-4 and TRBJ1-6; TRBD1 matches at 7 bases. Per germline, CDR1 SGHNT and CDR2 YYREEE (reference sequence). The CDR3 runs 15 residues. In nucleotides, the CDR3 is TGTGCCAGCAGTCTAAAACAGGGGTATAACTCACCCCTCCACTTT. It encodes CASSLKQGYNSPLHF. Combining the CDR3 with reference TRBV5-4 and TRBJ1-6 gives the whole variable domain ETGVTQSPTHLIKTRGQQVTLRCSSQSGHNTVSWYQQALGQGPQFIFQYYREEENGRGNFPPRFSGLQFPNYSSELNVNALELDDSALYLCASSLKQGYNSPLHFGNGTRLTVT.

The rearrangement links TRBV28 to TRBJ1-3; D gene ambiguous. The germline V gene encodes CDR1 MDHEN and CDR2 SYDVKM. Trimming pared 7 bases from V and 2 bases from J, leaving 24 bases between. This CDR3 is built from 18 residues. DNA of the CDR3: TGTGCCAGCACCGACCTAGGGCCGAAACCCAGGCCTGGAAACACCATATATTTT. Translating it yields CASTDLGPKPRPGNTIYF.

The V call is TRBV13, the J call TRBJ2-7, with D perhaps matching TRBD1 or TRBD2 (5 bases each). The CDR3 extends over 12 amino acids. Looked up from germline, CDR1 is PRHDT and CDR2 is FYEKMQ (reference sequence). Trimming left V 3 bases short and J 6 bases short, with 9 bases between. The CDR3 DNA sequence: TGTGCCAGCAGCTTGGGGGTAGGCGAGCAGTACTTC. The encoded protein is CASSLGVGEQYF.

CDR3: CASSSMERGGYTF. The CDR3 DNA reads TGTGCCAGCAGTTCAATGGAACGGGGTGGCTACACCTTC. The chain recombines TRBV28 with TRBJ1-2; D uncertain. Germline V gene lookup returns CDR1 MDHEN and CDR2 SYDVKM. The length of the CDR3 is 13 residues. V was trimmed by 4 bases and J by 7 bases, leaving 13 bases between them.

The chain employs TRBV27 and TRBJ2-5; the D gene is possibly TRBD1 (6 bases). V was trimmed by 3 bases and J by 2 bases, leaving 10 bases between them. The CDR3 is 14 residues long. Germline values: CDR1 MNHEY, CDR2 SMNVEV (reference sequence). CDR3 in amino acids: CASSFSQGQETQYF. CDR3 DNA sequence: TGTGCCAGCAGTTTCTCTCAGGGGCAAGAGACCCAGTACTTC.

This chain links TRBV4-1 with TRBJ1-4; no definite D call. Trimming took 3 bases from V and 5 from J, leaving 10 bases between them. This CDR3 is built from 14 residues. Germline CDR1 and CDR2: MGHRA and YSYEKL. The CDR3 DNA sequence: TGCGCCAGCAGCCAGTCCCCCGAGAATGAAAAACTGTTTTTT. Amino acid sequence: CASSQSPENEKLFF.

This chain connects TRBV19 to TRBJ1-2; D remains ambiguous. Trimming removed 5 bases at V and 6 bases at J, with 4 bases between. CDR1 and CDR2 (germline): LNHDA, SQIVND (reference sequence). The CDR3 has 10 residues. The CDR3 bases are TGTGCCAGTAGTCACCATGGCTACACCTTC. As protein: CASSHHGYTF.

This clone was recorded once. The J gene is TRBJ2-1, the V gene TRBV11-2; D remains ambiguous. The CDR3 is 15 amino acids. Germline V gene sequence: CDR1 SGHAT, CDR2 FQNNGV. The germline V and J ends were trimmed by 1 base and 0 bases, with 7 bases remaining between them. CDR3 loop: CASSLGATSYNEQFF. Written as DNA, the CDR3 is TGTGCCAGCAGCTTAGGGGCGACCTCCTACAATGAGCAGTTCTTC.

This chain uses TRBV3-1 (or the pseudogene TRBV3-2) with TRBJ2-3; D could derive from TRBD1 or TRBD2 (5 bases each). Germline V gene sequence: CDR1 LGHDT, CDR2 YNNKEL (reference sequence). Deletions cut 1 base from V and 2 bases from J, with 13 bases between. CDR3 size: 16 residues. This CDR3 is CASSQGDRKYTDTQYF. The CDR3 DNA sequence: TGTGCCAGCAGCCAAGGGGACCGAAAGTACACAGATACGCAGTATTTT.

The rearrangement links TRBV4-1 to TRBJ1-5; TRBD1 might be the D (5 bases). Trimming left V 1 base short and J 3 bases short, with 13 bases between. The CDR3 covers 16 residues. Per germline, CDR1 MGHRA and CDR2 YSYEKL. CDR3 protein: CASSQGYGGFNQPQHF. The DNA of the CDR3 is TGCGCCAGCAGCCAAGGTTACGGGGGATTCAATCAGCCCCAGCATTTT.

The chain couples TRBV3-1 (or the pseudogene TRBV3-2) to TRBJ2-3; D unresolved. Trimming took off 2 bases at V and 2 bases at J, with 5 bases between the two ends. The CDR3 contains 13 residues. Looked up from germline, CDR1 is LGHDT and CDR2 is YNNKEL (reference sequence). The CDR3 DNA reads TGTGCCAGCAGCCAAACCCCCACAGATACGCAGTATTTT. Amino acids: CASSQTPTDTQYF.

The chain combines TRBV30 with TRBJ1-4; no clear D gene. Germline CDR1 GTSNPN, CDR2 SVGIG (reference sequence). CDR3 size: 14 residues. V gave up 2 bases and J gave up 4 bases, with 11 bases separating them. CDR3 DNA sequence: TGTGCCTGGAGTCCCGGGTCTTTTAATGAAAAACTGTTTTTT. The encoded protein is CAWSPGSFNEKLFF.

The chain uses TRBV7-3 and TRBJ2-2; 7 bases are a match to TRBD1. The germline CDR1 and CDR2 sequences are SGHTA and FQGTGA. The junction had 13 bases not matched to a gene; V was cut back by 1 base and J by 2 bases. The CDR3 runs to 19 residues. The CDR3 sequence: CASSLRAGDRRTNTGELFF. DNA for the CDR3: TGTGCCAGCAGCTTAAGGGCCGGGGACAGACGGACAAACACCGGGGAGCTGTTTTTT. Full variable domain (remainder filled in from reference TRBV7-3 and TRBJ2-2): GAGVSQTPSNKVTEKGKYVELRCDPISGHTALYWYRQSLGQGPEFLIYFQGTGAADDSGLPNDRFFAVRPEGSVSTLKIQRTERGDSAVYLCASSLRAGDRRTNTGELFFGEGSRLTVL.